This T cell receptor (beta chain) was identified in a study of blood T cell repertoires in COVID-19. Study overall: Samples came from the United States, Italy and Spain, spanning acute and convalescent COVID-19. Sample material is recorded as cDNA or gDNA derived from T cells, B-cell-depleted T cells, or PBMCs.

Original handling: Amplification of reference gene primers provided the estimated nucleated cell counts. Libraries were prepared by immunoSEQ multiplex PCR; TCRdb keeps only in-frame clonotypes and omits some of them. V, J and clone size are taken as reported in that table, and D and trimming were inferred from the DNA itself. This sample has 110,000 or so clones; 65% to 85% occur once, and the top ten carry roughly 1.4%. Germline values: CDR1 SGHTA, CDR2 FQGNSA. The CDR3 is made up of 16 amino acids. V was clipped by 4 bases and J by 0 bases; unmatched bases: 3. The sample was peripheral blood. The receptor's source is a man between 45 and 60 years old with acute or convalescent COVID-19. The J gene is TRBJ2-5, the V gene TRBV7-2, with 12 bases that match TRBD2. In DNA, the CDR3 is TGTGCCAGCAGCTCCCTAGCGGGGGGGTACCAAGAGACCCAGTACTTC. Amino acids: CASSSLAGGYQETQYF.